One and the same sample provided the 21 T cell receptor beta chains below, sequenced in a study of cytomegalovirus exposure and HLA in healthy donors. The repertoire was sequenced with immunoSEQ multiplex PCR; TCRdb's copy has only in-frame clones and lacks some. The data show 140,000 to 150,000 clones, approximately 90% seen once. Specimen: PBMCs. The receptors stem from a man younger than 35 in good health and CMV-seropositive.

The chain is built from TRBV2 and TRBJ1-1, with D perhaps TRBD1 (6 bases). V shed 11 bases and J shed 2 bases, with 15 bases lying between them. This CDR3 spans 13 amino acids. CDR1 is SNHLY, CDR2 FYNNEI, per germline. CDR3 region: CAGSTGINTEAFF. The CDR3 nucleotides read TGTGCCGGTTCTACAGGGATAAACACTGAAGCTTTCTTT.

The CDR3 protein is CASSRLDFGHEQFF. The CDR3 region has the DNA TGTGCCAGCAGCCGGTTGGACTTCGGCCATGAGCAGTTCTTC. V and J are TRBV27 and TRBJ2-1; D possibly corresponds to TRBD2 (5 bases). V lost 6 bases and J 8 bases, leaving 17 bases between the germline ends. The germline CDR1 and CDR2 sequences are MNHEY and SMNVEV (reference sequence). The length of the CDR3 is 14 residues.

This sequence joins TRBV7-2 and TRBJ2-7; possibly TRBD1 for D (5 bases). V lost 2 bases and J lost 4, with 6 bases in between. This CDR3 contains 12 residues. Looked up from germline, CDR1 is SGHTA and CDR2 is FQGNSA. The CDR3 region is CASSLRGYEQYF. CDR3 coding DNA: TGTGCCAGCAGCTTAAGGGGTTACGAGCAGTACTTC.

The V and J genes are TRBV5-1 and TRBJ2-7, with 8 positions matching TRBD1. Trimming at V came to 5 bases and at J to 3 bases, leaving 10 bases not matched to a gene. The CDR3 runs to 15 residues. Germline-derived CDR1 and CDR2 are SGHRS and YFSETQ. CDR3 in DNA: TGCGCCAGCAGGTTTACGGGACAGGCTTTCTACGAGCAGTACTTC. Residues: CASRFTGQAFYEQYF.

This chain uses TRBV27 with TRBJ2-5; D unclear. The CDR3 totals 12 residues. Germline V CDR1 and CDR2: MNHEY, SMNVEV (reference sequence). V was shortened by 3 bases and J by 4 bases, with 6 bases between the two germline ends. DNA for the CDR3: TGTGCCAGCAGTTTCGGTGGAGAGACCCAGTACTTC. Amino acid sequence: CASSFGGETQYF.

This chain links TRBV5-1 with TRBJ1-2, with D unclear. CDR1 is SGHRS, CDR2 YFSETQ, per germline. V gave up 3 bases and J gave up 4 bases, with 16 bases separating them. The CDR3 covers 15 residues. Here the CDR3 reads CASSSPGARTYGYTF. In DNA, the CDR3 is TGCGCCAGCAGCTCGCCCGGAGCCCGAACCTATGGCTACACCTTC.

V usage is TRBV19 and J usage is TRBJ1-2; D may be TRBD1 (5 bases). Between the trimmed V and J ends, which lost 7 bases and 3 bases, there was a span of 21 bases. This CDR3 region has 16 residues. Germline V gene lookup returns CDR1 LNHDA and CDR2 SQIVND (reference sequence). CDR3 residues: CASTHAWGDAHYGYTF. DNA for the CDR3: TGTGCCAGTACCCACGCGTGGGGGGACGCCCACTATGGCTACACCTTC. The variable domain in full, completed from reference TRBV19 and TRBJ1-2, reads DGGITQSPKYLFRKEGQNVTLSCEQNLNHDAMYWYRQDPGQGLRLIYYSQIVNDFQKGDIAEGYSVSREKKESFPLTVTSAQKNPTAFYLCASTHAWGDAHYGYTFGSGTRLTVV.

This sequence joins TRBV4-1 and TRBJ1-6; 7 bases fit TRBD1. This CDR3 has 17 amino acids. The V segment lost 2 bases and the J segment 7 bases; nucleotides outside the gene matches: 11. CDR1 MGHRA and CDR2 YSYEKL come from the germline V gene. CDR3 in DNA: TGCGCCAGCAGCCAACGATCCACCGGGACAGTCAATTCACCCCTCCACTTT. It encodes CASSQRSTGTVNSPLHF.

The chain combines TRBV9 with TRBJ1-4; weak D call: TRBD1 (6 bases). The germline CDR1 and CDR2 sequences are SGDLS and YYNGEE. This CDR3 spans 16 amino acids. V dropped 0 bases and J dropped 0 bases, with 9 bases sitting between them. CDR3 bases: TGTGCCAGCAGCGTAGGACAGGTTGCAACTAATGAAAAACTGTTTTTT. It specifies CASSVGQVATNEKLFF.

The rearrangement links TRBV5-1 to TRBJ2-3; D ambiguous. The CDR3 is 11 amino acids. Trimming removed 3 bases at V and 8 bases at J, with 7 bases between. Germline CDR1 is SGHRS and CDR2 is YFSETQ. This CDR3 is CASSSGRTQYF. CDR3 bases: TGCGCCAGCAGCTCTGGGCGTACGCAGTATTTT.

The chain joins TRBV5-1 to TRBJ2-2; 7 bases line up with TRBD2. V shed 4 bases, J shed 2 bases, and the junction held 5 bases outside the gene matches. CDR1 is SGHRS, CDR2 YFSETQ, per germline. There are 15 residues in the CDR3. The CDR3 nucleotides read TGCGCCAGCAGCCCCGGACTAGTTAACACCGGGGAGCTGTTTTTT. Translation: CASSPGLVNTGELFF.

The CDR3 DNA sequence: TGCGCCAGCAGCCCCGCTACGGGGGGCGCCTACAATGAGCAGTTCTTC. It encodes CASSPATGGAYNEQFF. The V and J genes are TRBV5-1 and TRBJ2-1; a possible D gene is TRBD2 (7 bases). There are 16 residues in the CDR3. CDR1 and CDR2 from the germline V gene are SGHRS and YFSETQ. Trimming removed 4 bases at V and 2 bases at J, with 16 bases between.

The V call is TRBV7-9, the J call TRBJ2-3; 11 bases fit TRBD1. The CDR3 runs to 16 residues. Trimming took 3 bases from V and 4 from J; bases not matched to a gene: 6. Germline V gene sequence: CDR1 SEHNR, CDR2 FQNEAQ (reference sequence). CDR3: CASSFQRDRGSDTQYF. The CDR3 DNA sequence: TGTGCCAGCAGCTTCCAACGGGACAGGGGGTCAGATACGCAGTATTTT.

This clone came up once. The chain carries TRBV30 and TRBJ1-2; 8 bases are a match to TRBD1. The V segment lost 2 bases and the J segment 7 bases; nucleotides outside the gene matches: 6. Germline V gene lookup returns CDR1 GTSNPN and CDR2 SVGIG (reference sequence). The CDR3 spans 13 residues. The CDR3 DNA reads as TGTGCCTGGAGTAGGCAGGGGGCAAGTGGCTACACCTTC. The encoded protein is CAWSRQGASGYTF.

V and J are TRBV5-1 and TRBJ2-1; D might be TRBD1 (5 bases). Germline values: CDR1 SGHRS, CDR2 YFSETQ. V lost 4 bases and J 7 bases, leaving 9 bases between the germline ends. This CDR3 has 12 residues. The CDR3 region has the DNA TGCGCCAGCAGCGCTCAGGGAAATGAGCAGTTCTTC. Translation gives CASSAQGNEQFF.

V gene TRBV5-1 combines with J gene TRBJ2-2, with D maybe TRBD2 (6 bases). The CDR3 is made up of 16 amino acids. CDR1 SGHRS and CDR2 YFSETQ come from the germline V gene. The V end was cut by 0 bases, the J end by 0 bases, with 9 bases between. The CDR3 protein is CASSLVGGTNTGELFF. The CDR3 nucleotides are TGCGCCAGCAGCTTGGTAGGAGGGACGAACACCGGGGAGCTGTTTTTT.

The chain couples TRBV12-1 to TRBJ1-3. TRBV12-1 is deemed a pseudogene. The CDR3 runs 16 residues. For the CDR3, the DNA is TGTGCCAGCAGCTTTACACCATCGGGGGACGGAAACACCATATATTTT. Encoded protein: CASSFTPSGDGNTIYF.

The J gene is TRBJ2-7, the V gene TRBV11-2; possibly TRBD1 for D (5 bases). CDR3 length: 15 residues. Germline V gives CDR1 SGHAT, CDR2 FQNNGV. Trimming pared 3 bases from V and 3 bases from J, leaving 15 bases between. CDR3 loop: CASSLRVTGNYEQYF. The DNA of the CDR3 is TGTGCCAGCAGCTTGCGAGTCACAGGTAACTACGAGCAGTACTTC.

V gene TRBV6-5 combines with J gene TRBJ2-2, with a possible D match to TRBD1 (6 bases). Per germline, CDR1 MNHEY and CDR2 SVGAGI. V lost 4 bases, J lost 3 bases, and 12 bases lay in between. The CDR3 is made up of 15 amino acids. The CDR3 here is CASSSGTTDTGELFF. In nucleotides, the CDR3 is TGTGCCAGCAGTTCCGGGACAACAGACACCGGGGAGCTGTTTTTT.

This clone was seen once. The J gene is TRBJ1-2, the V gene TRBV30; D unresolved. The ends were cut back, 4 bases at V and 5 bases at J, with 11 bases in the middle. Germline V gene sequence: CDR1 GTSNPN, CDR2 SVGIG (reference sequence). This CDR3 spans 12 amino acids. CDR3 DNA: TGTGCCTGGACTACCGACACTTATGGCTACACCTTC. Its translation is CAWTTDTYGYTF.

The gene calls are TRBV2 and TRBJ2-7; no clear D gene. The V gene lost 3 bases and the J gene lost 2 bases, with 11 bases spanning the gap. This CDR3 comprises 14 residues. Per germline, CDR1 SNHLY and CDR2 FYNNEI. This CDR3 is CASSELREAYEQYF. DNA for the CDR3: TGTGCCAGCAGTGAGCTTCGAGAGGCCTACGAGCAGTACTTC.